The next 5 T cell receptor beta chains were all read from a single sample in a study of T cell responses to AZD1222 COVID-19 vaccine. Using immunoSEQ multiplex PCR, the repertoire was profiled, and TCRdb retains in-frame clones only, with some absent. The sample holds some 120,000 clones, approximately 85% seen once. This sample comprised peripheral blood, obtained on day 0 of AZD1222 vaccination. The receptors were gathered from an adult in good health.

The V and J genes are TRBV20-1 and TRBJ1-1; D is unresolved. V lost 3 bases, J lost 0 bases, and 8 bases lay in between. Germline V gives CDR1 DFQATT, CDR2 SNEGSKA (reference sequence). The CDR3 extends over 13 amino acids. The CDR3 coding sequence is TGCAGTGCTAGTCCATCAATGAACACTGAAGCTTTCTTT. Protein: CSASPSMNTEAFF.

The chain couples TRBV2 to TRBJ2-1; a possible D gene is TRBD1 (5 bases). With 3 bases removed from V and 5 bases from J, the gap between germline ends came to 14 bases. This CDR3 comprises 15 residues. From germline, CDR1 is SNHLY and CDR2 FYNNEI. In nucleotides, the CDR3 is TGTGCCAGCAGTGACGTTGTCAGGGCCGACAATGAGCAGTTCTTC. Translated, it gives CASSDVVRADNEQFF.

V and J are TRBV19 and TRBJ2-2; possible D gene TRBD1, 5 bases. Trimming shortened V by 5 bases and J by 6 bases, and 7 bases separated the two germline ends. There are 12 residues in the CDR3. Germline lookup yields CDR1 LNHDA and CDR2 SQIVND (reference sequence). CDR3 in amino acids: CASSFRAGELFF. In DNA, the CDR3 is TGTGCCAGTAGTTTCAGGGCCGGGGAGCTGTTTTTT.

This chain uses TRBV19 with TRBJ2-1; 9 positions agree with TRBD1. Trimming took 3 bases from V and 7 from J; bases not matched to a gene: 7. The CDR3 consists of 15 residues. CDR1 and CDR2 (germline): LNHDA, SQIVND (reference sequence). CDR3 bases: TGTGCCAGTAGTATGACCGGACAGGGGAGGAATGAGCAGTTCTTC. Translated: CASSMTGQGRNEQFF.

This sequence joins TRBV12-5 and TRBJ1-2, with D unclear. V shed 3 bases and J shed 4 bases, with 6 bases lying between them. The CDR3 loop spans 12 amino acids. Germline lookup yields CDR1 LGHNT and CDR2 FRNRAP. The CDR3 DNA is TGTGCTAGTGGTTTATCCGGCTATGGCTACACCTTC. As protein: CASGLSGYGYTF.